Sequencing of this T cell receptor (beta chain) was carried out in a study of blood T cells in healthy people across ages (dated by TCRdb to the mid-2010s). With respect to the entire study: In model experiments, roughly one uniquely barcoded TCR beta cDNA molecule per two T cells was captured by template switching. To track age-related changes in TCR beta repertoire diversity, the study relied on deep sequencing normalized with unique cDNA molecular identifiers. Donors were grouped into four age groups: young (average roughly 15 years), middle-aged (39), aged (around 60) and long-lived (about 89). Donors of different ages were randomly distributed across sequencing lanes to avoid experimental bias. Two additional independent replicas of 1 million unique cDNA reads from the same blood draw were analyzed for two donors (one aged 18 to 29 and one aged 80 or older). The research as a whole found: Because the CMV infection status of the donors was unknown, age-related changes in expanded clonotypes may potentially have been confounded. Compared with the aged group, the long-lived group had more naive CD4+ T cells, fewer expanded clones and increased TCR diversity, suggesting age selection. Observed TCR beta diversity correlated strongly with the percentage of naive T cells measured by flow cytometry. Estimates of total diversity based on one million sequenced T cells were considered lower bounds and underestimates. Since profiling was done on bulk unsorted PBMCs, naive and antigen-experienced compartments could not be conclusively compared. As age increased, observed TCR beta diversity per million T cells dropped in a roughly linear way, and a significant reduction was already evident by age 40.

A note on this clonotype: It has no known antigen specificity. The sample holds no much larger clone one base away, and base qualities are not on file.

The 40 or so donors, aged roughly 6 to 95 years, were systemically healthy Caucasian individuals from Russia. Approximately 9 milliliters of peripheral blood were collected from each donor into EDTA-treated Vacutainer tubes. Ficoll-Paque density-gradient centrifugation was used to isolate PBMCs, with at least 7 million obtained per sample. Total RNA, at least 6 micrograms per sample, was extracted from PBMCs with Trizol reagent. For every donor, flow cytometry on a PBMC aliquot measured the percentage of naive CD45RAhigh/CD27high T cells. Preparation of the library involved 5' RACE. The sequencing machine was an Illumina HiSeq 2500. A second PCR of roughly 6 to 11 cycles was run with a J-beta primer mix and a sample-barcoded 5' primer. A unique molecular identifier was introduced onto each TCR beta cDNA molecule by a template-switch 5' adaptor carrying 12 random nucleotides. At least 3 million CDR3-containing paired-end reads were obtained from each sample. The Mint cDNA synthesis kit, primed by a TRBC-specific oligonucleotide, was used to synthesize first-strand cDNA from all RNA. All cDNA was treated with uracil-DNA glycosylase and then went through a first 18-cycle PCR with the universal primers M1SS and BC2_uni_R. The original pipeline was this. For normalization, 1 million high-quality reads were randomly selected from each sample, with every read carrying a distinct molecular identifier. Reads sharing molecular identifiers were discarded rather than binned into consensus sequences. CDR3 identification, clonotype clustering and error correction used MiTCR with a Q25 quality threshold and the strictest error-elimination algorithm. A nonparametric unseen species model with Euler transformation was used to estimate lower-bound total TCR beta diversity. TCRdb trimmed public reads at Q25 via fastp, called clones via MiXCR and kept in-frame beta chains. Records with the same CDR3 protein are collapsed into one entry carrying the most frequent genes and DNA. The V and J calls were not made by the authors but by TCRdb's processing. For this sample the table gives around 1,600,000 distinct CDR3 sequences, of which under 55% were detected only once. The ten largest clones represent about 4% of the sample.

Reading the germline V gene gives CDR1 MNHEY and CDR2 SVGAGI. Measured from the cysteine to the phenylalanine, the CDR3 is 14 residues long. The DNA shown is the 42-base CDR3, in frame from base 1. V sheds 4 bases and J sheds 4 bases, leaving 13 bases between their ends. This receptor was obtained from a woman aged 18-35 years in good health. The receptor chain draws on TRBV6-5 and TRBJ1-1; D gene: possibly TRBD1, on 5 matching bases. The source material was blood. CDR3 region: CASSWGRRGTEAFF. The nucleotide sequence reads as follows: TGTGCCAGCAGTTGGGGCAGACGGGGCACTGAAGCTTTCTTT.